This TCR beta chain was captured in a study of blood T cell repertoires in COVID-19 (dated by TCRdb to 2018 to 2020). Concerning the study at large: Samples from collaborators originated in the United States, Italy and Spain and spanned both the acute and convalescent phases of COVID-19. The prospective study material was composed of cDNA or gDNA derived from T cells, B-cell-depleted T cells, or PBMCs. Subjects who had been exposed to COVID-19, were actively infected with it, or had recovered from it provided the deeply sampled blood TCRbeta repertoires that made up the dataset. The repertoires were made available in a free public database intended to serve as a resource for research on the immune response to SARS-CoV-2. The samples were drawn from two sources: the first 160 participants of the ongoing ImmuneRACE study, and 1,000 to 1,500 subjects contributed by 6 global collaborators. The sample metadata nearly always contained a de-identified subject ID, COVID-19 status, age in years and sex. Where available, HLA class I and class II types were taken from metadata supplied by the sample provider and were not determined by assay-based typing. Broad study findings and their caveats: The amount of clinical and demographic metadata varied by source and participant and was provided uncurated.

Participants in the prospective study were enrolled through a virtual design, were aged roughly 18 to 90 years, and lived in roughly 25 United States geographic areas. In the prospective study, cohorts were assigned on the basis of participant-reported clinical history obtained from a screening survey and a study questionnaire. Mobile phlebotomists in the prospective study collected whole blood, serum and a nasopharyngeal or oropharyngeal swab from every participant. Additional blood draws and questionnaires over an approximately two-month period could optionally be provided by prospective study participants. Blood samples from the prospective study were shipped frozen or at room temperature prior to DNA extraction. The germline V gene gives CDR1 as MGHRA and CDR2 as YSYEKL. From the cysteine through the phenylalanine, the CDR3 covers 12 amino acids. The retained sequence is limited to the CDR3, 36 bases, with the frame set at the first base. V loses 3 bases, J loses 5 bases, and the germline ends lie 6 bases apart.

Remarks on this clone: Its antigen is currently not known. The record has no base qualities; no much larger clone is one base away.

TCRbeta CDR3 regions were amplified from genomic DNA by means of the immunoSEQ Assay, a bias-controlled multiplex PCR. The authors' pipeline ran thus. Within the assay, amplification of reference gene primers was used to estimate how many nucleated cells each sample contained. Sequence reads were collapsed and filtered to measure the absolute abundance of every unique TCRbeta CDR3 rearrangement. Productive Simpson clonality was computed per sample as the square root of Simpson's diversity index over productive rearrangements. TCRdb provides this immuneACCESS table in a form limited to in-frame rearrangements. Some clones are lacking; in checked studies, under half of them reflect an unresolved V gene, and why the rest are absent is not known. V and J calls and clone size follow that table, whereas D and trimming were derived from the DNA. This sample comprises around 250,000 clones, over 80% of them detected only once. The ten largest clones capture 4.1% of the sample.

Sequenced input: PBMCs or T cells enriched from blood (not recorded which). The rearranged segments are TRBV4-1 and TRBJ2-3; the D gene identity is not certain. The origin of this receptor is a woman in her 30s with acute COVID-19. The DNA sequence reads TGCGCCAGCAGCCATACAATAGATACGCAGTATTTT. The translation is CASSHTIDTQYF.